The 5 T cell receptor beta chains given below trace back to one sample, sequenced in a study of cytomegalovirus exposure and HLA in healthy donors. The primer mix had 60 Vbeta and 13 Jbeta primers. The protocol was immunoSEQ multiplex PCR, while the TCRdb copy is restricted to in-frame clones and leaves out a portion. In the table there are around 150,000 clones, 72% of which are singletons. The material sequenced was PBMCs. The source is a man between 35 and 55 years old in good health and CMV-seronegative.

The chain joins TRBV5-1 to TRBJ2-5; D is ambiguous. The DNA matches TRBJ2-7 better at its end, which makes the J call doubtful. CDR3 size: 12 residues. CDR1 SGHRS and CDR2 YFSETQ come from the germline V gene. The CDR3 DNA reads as TGCGCCAGCAGCTTGGAAAACTACGAGCAGTACTTC. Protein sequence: CASSLENYEQYF.

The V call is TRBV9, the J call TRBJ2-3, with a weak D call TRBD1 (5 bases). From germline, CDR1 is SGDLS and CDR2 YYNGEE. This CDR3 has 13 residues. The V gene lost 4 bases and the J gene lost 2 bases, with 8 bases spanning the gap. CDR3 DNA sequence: TGTGCCAGCAGCCCAGGGCCCACAGATACGCAGTATTTT. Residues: CASSPGPTDTQYF.

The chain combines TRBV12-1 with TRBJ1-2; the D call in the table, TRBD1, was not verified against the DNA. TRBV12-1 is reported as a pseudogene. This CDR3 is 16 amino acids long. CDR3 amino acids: CASRPLSGTGGNGYTF. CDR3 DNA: TGTGCCAGCAGACCCCTTTCCGGGACAGGGGGGAATGGCTACACCTTC.

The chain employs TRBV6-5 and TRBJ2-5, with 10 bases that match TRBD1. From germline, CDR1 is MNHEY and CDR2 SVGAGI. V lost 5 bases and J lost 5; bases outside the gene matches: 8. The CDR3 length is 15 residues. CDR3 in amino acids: CASSTRDRGGETQYF. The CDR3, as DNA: TGTGCCAGCAGTACCCGGGACAGGGGTGGTGAGACCCAGTACTTC.

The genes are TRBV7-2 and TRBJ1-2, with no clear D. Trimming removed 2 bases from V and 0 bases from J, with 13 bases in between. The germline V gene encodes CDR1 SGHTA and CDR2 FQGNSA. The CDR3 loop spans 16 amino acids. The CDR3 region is CASSLRPGVANYGYTF. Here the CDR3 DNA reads TGTGCCAGCAGCTTAAGGCCCGGGGTGGCTAACTATGGCTACACCTTC.